A selection of T cell receptor beta chains follows, all from one sample in a study of naive and memory T cell subsets. TCRdb called the UMI-ligation and nested PCR reads again in MiXCR, with one record for every CDR3 protein. The table includes some 16,000 distinct CDR3 sequences, approximately 8.6% detected once. Sample: central memory CD8+ T cells from blood. These receptors were collected from a human donor in good health. The CDR3 runs from the conserved cysteine through the conserved F or W. Each record gives: D gene, J gene, V gene, CDR3 protein. A D gene is named only where the DNA matches it firmly.

NA	TRBJ2-3	TRBV10-3	CAISESTEVTDTQYF
NA	TRBJ2-3	TRBV12-3/TRBV12-4	CASRPGGETGATDTQYF
NA	TRBJ2-1	TRBV19	CASSIAGEAYNEQFF
NA	TRBJ2-3	TRBV6-5	CASSSRVAGTDTQYF
NA	TRBJ2-7	TRBV20-1	CSARGRLDRSSYEQYF
NA	TRBJ1-1	TRBV6-1	CASSVTPTEEAFF
NA	TRBJ1-1	TRBV6-4	CASSDSSENTEAFF
NA	TRBJ1-4	TRBV20-1	CSTRSTLGGQRRVFF
NA	TRBJ1-1	TRBV29-1	CSVINVWEAFF
NA	TRBJ1-1	TRBV2	CASSLGGETEAFF